This T cell receptor (beta chain) was recorded in a study of regulatory T cells in long-lasting Graves disease. The overall study: Graves' patients, newly diagnosed, had taken antithyroid drugs under 3 months.

This clonotype has a handful of counts. V was clipped by 5 bases and J by 4 bases, with 14 bases between them. The CDR3 runs 15 residues. Arm-PCR of CDR3 regions and iRepertoire HTBI primers were the basis on which TCR beta libraries were built. TCRdb fed the multiplex PCR reads into MiXCR, producing one record per CDR3 protein. Of more than 400,000 distinct CDR3 sequences in the sample, around 16% are singletons; the top ten hold less than 15%. Noted time point: newly diagnosed GD, antithyroid drugs for less than 3 months. There was RNA extracted from PBMCs, and the TCR library was made from it. One endocrinology department in Xi'an, China, was where patients came from. The same sample was also studied in work on T cells in Graves' hyperthyroidism and ophthalmopathy. That work contributes: For Graves' hyperthyroidism to be stable, ophthalmopathy could not progress within 18 months.

The receptor was isolated from a man aged 35 to 55 with Graves disease. V is TRBV12-3 or TRBV12-4 and J is TRBJ1-4; possible D gene TRBD1, 5 bases. Sample: peripheral blood mononuclear cells (PBMCs), taken at new diagnosis, from a patient treated with antithyroid drugs. For the CDR3, the DNA is TGTGCCAGCAGTGGCTCGGAGAGGGGTAATGAAAAACTGTTTTTT. Translating it yields CASSGSERGNEKLFF.